This T cell receptor beta chain comes out of a study of blood T cell repertoires in COVID-19. At the level of the study: Sources were T cells, B-cell-depleted T cells, or PBMCs; the material itself was cDNA or gDNA.

After removal of 4 bases from V and 5 bases from J, the junction contained 4 bases not matched to a gene. Per the germline V gene, CDR1 is SGDLS and CDR2 is YYNGEE. The CDR3 is made up of 13 amino acids. In the source study's methods: Amplification of reference gene primers provided the estimated nucleated cell counts. The repertoire was sequenced with immunoSEQ multiplex PCR; TCRdb's copy has only in-frame clones and lacks some. That table gives V, J and clone size, and the DNA gave D and trimming. The sample consists of approximately 41,000 clones, around 83% of them appearing once. This clonotype originated in a woman older than 75 with acute or convalescent COVID-19. The sequencing sample was made of peripheral blood. J is TRBJ1-1 and V is TRBV9; 8 bases agree with TRBD1. The CDR3 DNA reads as TGTGCCAGCAGCTTAGACAGGGGAACTGAAGCTTTCTTT. Encoded protein: CASSLDRGTEAFF.